The 14 T cell receptor beta chains presented below share a single source sample, sequenced in a study of shared clonotypes between healthy human individuals. The protocol was immunoSEQ multiplex PCR, while the TCRdb copy is restricted to in-frame clones and leaves out a portion. In the table there are 1 million to 1.2 million clones, roughly 80% of which are singletons. Sequenced: memory CD4+ T cells from PBMCs. The subset denotes: CD45RA-negative fraction. These receptors originate from a man aged 18 to 29 in good health. Some clones in this sample may be carry-over from other donors' samples.

A note on this clone: A read error is the likely source, as a far larger clone sits one nucleotide away. In the same sample, other DNA sequences code for this CDR3. The genes are TRBV27 and TRBJ2-3; the D is unclear. Trimming shortened V by 7 bases and J by 6 bases, and 14 bases separated the two germline ends. The CDR3 contains 13 residues. In germline, CDR1 is MNHEY, CDR2 SMNVEV (reference sequence). For the CDR3, the DNA is TGTGCCAGCACAAGGTCCCACGGCGATACGCAGTATTTT. Its protein is CASTRSHGDTQYF.

The chain joins TRBV30 to TRBJ2-7, with no clear D. Germline V gives CDR1 GTSNPN, CDR2 SVGIG (reference sequence). This CDR3 is built from 12 residues. V dropped 5 bases and J dropped 2 bases, with 10 bases sitting between them. The CDR3 DNA sequence: TGTGCCTGGGAAGGGCCCCCCTACGAGCAGTACTTC. Protein product: CAWEGPPYEQYF.

The chain uses TRBV27 and TRBJ2-7; TRBD2 agrees at 12 bases. CDR1 is MNHEY and CDR2 is SMNVEV in the germline V gene (reference sequence). The CDR3 spans 15 residues. The ends lost 5 bases at V and 2 bases at J; junction bases unmatched: 4. The CDR3 DNA reads as TGTGCCAGCAGTCGGCTAGCGGGAGGGGCCTACGAGCAGTACTTC. Translated: CASSRLAGGAYEQYF.

J is TRBJ1-1 and V is TRBV7-9; D uncertain. The V gene's germline CDR1 is SEHNR and CDR2 FQNEAQ (reference sequence). Trimming took 5 bases from V and 2 from J, leaving 12 bases between them. CDR3 length: 14 amino acids. Here the CDR3 DNA reads TGTGCCAGCAGCCCTCCCAAGGATAACACTGAAGCTTTCTTT. It yields the protein CASSPPKDNTEAFF.

CDR3 nucleotides: TGCGCCAGCAGCTCTGTGGACAGATACGAGCAGTACTTC. This translates into CASSSVDRYEQYF. The chain is built from TRBV5-1 and TRBJ2-7; a weak D match, TRBD1 (6 bases). Trimming pared 3 bases from V and 4 bases from J, leaving 11 bases between. There are 13 residues in the CDR3. Germline V gene lookup returns CDR1 SGHRS and CDR2 YFSETQ. The full variable domain, completed using reference TRBV5-1 and TRBJ2-7, is KAGVTQTPRYLIKTRGQQVTLSCSPISGHRSVSWYQQTPGQGLQFLFEYFSETQRNKGNFPGRFSGRQFSNSRSEMNVSTLELGDSALYLCASSSVDRYEQYFGPGTRLTVT.

The rearrangement uses TRBV5-1 and TRBJ2-2; 13 nucleotides match TRBD2. The trim removed 1 base at V and 6 bases at J, leaving 15 bases unmatched. Looked up from germline, CDR1 is SGHRS and CDR2 is YFSETQ. There are 20 residues in the CDR3. CDR3 bases: TGCGCCAGCAGCTTGCCGGGAGTAGGGACTAGCGGGAAGGATCCCGGGGAGCTGTTTTTT. This translates into CASSLPGVGTSGKDPGELFF.

The V call is TRBV7-8, the J call TRBJ1-4, with TRBD1 as a possible D gene (5 bases). Per the germline V gene, CDR1 is SGHVS and CDR2 is FQNEAQ. This CDR3 comprises 16 residues. With 4 bases removed from V and 7 bases from J, the gap between germline ends came to 19 bases. This CDR3 reads CASSSRGAPAFEKLFF. DNA of the CDR3: TGTGCCAGCAGCTCTAGAGGGGCGCCCGCTTTTGAAAAACTGTTTTTT.

The chain recombines TRBV5-1 with TRBJ2-5; 7 nucleotides agree with TRBD2. From germline, CDR1 is SGHRS and CDR2 YFSETQ. Trimming took 2 bases from V and 1 from J; bases not matched to a gene: 14. The CDR3 extends over 18 amino acids. The CDR3 DNA follows: TGCGCCAGCAGCTTAGAAGCAGGGCGGGCTAGCGGCCAAGAGACCCAGTACTTC. Its translation is CASSLEAGRASGQETQYF. Based on the CDR3 plus reference TRBV5-1 and TRBJ2-5, the full variable domain is KAGVTQTPRYLIKTRGQQVTLSCSPISGHRSVSWYQQTPGQGLQFLFEYFSETQRNKGNFPGRFSGRQFSNSRSEMNVSTLELGDSALYLCASSLEAGRASGQETQYFGPGTRLLVL.

The chain is built from TRBV27 and TRBJ1-1, with unresolved D. V dropped 2 bases and J dropped 0 bases, with 4 bases sitting between them. This CDR3 is 13 amino acids long. Germline assignment: CDR1 MNHEY and CDR2 SMNVEV (reference sequence). CDR3 nucleotide sequence: TGTGCCAGCAGTTTAATCGTGAACACTGAAGCTTTCTTT. Amino acids: CASSLIVNTEAFF.

V gene TRBV29-1 combines with J gene TRBJ2-2, with 7 bases fitting TRBD1. J was trimmed by 1 base and V by 7 bases; bases with no gene match: 9. Germline V gene sequence: CDR1 SQVTM, CDR2 ANQGSEA. The CDR3 runs 15 residues. The CDR3 reads CSALDRRKNTGELFF. CDR3 sequence (DNA): TGCAGCGCCTTGGACAGGCGGAAGAACACCGGGGAGCTGTTTTTT.

The chain combines TRBV9 with TRBJ1-1, with a possible D match to TRBD1 (5 bases). CDR1 is SGDLS and CDR2 is YYNGEE in the germline V gene. This CDR3 has 14 residues. The germline V and J ends were trimmed by 0 bases and 8 bases, with 14 bases remaining between them. CDR3 region: CASSVARTGPEAFF. The CDR3 bases are TGTGCCAGCAGCGTAGCTCGGACGGGGCCCGAAGCTTTCTTT.

This clone was found a few times. As DNA, the CDR3 is TGTGCCAGCAGCTCGACTAGTACCCAGTACTTC. Amino acid sequence: CASSSTSTQYF. The chain couples TRBV7-2 to TRBJ2-5, with D tentatively TRBD2 (6 bases). Between the trimmed V and J ends, which lost 4 bases and 8 bases, there was a span of 8 bases. CDR3 length: 11 residues. The germline CDR1 and CDR2 sequences are SGHTA and FQGNSA.

This chain connects TRBV6-1 to TRBJ1-1; D remains ambiguous. The V gene lost 6 bases and the J gene lost 5 bases, with 13 bases spanning the gap. Germline CDR1 MNHNS, CDR2 SASEGT. The CDR3 has 13 amino acids. In nucleotides, the CDR3 is TGTGCCAGCAGAGGACGACTCGGGACTGAAGCTTTCTTT. Translation gives CASRGRLGTEAFF.

CDR3 loop: CASQGVSYEQYF. The CDR3 nucleotides read TGTGCCAGCCAGGGGGTCTCCTACGAGCAGTACTTC. This chain links TRBV6-5 with TRBJ2-7; 7 nucleotides match TRBD1. The CDR3 sequence is 12 residues long. The trim removed 8 bases at V and 0 bases at J, leaving 1 base unmatched. Germline V CDR1 and CDR2: MNHEY, SVGAGI.